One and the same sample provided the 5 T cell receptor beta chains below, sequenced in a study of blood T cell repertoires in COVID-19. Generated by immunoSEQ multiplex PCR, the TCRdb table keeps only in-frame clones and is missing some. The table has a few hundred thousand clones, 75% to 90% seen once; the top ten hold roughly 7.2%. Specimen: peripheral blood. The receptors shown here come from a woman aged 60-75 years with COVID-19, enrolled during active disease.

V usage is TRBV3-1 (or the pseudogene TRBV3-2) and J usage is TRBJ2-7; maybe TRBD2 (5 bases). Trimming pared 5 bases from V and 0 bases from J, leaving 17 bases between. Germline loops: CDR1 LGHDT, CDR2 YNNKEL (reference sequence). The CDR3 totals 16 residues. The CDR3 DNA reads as TGTGCCAGCAGCTCTAGAGGGCAGGAAGGCTCCTACGAGCAGTACTTC. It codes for CASSSRGQEGSYEQYF.

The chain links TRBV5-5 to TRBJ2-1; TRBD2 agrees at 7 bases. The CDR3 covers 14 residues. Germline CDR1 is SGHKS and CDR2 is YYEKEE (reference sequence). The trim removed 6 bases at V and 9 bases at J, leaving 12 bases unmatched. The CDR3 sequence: CASTPMSGVAEQFF. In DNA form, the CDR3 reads TGTGCCAGCACCCCGATGAGCGGGGTTGCTGAGCAGTTCTTC.

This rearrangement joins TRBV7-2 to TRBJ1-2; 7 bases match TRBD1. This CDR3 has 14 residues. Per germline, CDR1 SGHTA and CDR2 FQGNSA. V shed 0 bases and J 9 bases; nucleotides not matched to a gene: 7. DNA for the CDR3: TGTGCCAGCAGCTTAGCAGGGGGCGCCGGTAGCTACACCTTC. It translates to CASSLAGGAGSYTF.

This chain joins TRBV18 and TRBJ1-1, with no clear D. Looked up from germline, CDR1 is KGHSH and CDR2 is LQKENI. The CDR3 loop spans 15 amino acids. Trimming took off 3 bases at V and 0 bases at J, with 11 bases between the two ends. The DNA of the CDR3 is TGTGCCAGCTCACCGCCAGGTAGGTTGAACACTGAAGCTTTCTTT. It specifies CASSPPGRLNTEAFF.

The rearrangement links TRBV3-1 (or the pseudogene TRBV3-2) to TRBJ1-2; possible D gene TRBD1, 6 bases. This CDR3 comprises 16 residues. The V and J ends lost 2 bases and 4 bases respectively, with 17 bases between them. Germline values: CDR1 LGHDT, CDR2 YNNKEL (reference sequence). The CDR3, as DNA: TGTGCCAGCAGCCAACTCACAGGGTCCTACGGCTATGGCTACACCTTC. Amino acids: CASSQLTGSYGYGYTF.